The T cell receptor (beta chain) under discussion was sequenced for a study of control samples from healthy donors and cancer patients. Clones were read by immunoSEQ multiplex PCR, and TCRdb kept only the in-frame ones, dropping some. The repertoire holds 57,000 or so clones, with 94% as singletons. Germline trimming cut 4 bases from V and 4 bases from J; bases unmatched to any gene: 9. CDR1 SGHNT and CDR2 YYREEE come from the germline V gene (reference sequence). This CDR3 region has 16 residues. This clone has just one count. The chain links TRBV5-4 to TRBJ1-3; TRBD1 matches at 9 bases. The sequenced sample consisted of blood. This receptor was identified in a man aged 25 to 45 in good health. The CDR3 protein is CASSGPGQGDGNTIYF. CDR3 bases: TGTGCCAGCAGCGGGCCGGGACAGGGTGACGGAAACACCATATATTTT.